This T cell receptor beta chain was recovered during a study of CD4+ T cells in melanoma. The CDR3 runs 16 residues. V dropped 4 bases and J dropped 0 bases, with 14 bases sitting between them. Germline lookup yields CDR1 SGHKS and CDR2 YYEKEE (reference sequence). Clones were read by immunoSEQ multiplex PCR, and TCRdb kept only the in-frame ones, dropping some. Here the sample spans approximately 4,900 clones, about two thirds being singletons. Specimen: cells from a culture (not recorded whether cultured in vitro). This chain uses TRBV5-5 with TRBJ1-3; the D is unclear. The TCR was taken from a human donor with melanoma. The CDR3 coding sequence is TGTGCCAGCAGCGGCGGTACAGCGAGCTCTGGAAACACCATATATTTT. It encodes CASSGGTASSGNTIYF.